The sequence of this TCR beta chain was determined in a study of identical twins. MiXCR, applied by TCRdb to the 5' RACE reads, yields one record per CDR3 protein. The sample has about 520,000 distinct CDR3 sequences, less than 25% seen once. In this sample, this clonotype turned up a few times. These data were also reused for a study on T cells expressing NK-cell markers. Per that study: Researchers got TCR beta repertoires out of sorted CD3+CD56+NKG2C+, CD3+CD56+NKG2C- and CD3+CD56-NKG2C+ T cells.

The clonotype originates from a woman younger than 30 in good health. Sequencing was done on a sample of CD4+ T cells sorted from blood.

The CDR3 region is CASSVEGETQYF. The CDR3 DNA is TGTGCCAGCAGCGTAGAAGGGGAGACCCAGTACTTC. The rearrangement links TRBV9 to TRBJ2-5; D gene ambiguous. This CDR3 region has 12 residues. From germline, CDR1 is SGDLS and CDR2 YYNGEE. The V end lost 0 bases, the J end lost 5 bases, and 5 bases lay between the germline ends.